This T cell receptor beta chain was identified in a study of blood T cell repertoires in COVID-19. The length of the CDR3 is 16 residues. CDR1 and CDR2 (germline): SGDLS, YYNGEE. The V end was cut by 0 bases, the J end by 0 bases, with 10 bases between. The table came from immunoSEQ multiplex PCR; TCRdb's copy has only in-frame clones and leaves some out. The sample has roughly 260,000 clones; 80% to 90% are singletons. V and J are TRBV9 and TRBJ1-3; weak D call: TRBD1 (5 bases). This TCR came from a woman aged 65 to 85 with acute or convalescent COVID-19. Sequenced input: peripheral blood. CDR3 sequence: CASSVGTPVSGNTIYF. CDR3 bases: TGTGCCAGCAGCGTAGGGACACCTGTCTCTGGAAACACCATATATTTT. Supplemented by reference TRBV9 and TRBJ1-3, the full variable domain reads DSGVTQTPKHLITATGQRVTLRCSPRSGDLSVYWYQQSLDQGLQFLIQYYNGEERAKGNILERFSAQQFPDLHSELNLSSLELGDSALYFCASSVGTPVSGNTIYFGEGSWLTVV.